Following are 14 T cell receptor beta chains from one sample sequenced in a study of cytomegalovirus exposure and HLA in healthy donors. Sequencing was performed with immunoSEQ multiplex PCR; in TCRdb, only in-frame clones are kept and a portion is missing. This sample has 120,000 or so clones, with about 87% found just once. Sample: PBMCs. The receptors derive from a woman between 18 and 30 years old in good health and CMV-seronegative.

The rearrangement uses TRBV29-1 and TRBJ2-4, with D tentatively TRBD2 (5 bases). Trimming took 7 bases from V and 2 from J, leaving 12 bases between them. Germline V lookup: CDR1 SQVTM, CDR2 ANQGSEA. The CDR3 length is 13 residues. DNA for the CDR3: TGCAGCGCTCTACTAGTGACCAAAAACATTCAGTACTTC. Translated: CSALLVTKNIQYF.

The V call is TRBV5-1, the J call TRBJ2-5, with TRBD1 as a possible D gene (7 bases). Germline CDR1 and CDR2: SGHRS and YFSETQ. The V end was cut by 0 bases, the J end by 1 base, with 10 bases between. The CDR3 contains 15 residues. CDR3 sequence: CASSLGQGGQETQYF. In DNA form, the CDR3 reads TGCGCCAGCAGCTTGGGACAGGGAGGCCAAGAGACCCAGTACTTC.

The CDR3 DNA follows: TGTGCCAGCAGCCACGGGGGGGCCTTGGAGACCCAGTACTTC. Translating gives CASSHGGALETQYF. The chain uses TRBV9 and TRBJ2-5; 8 bases match TRBD2. CDR3 size: 14 residues. CDR1 and CDR2 (germline): SGDLS, YYNGEE. Trimming at V came to 4 bases and at J to 5 bases, leaving 7 bases not matched to a gene.

J is TRBJ1-1 and V is TRBV7-9; D unresolved. The germline V gene encodes CDR1 SEHNR and CDR2 FQNEAQ (reference sequence). The CDR3 length is 14 residues. Trimming stripped 5 bases from V and 3 bases from J, with 13 bases between. The CDR3, as DNA: TGTGCCAGCAGCACCGACGGGGAGGACACTGAAGCTTTCTTT. This sequence encodes CASSTDGEDTEAFF.

CDR3 nucleotides: TGTGCCAGCAGTTTATGCGGGACTAGCGGGAGGGGCCTCTGTGAGCAGTTCTTC. Protein sequence: CASSLCGTSGRGLCEQFF. This chain joins TRBV28 and TRBJ2-1; 16 bases are a match to TRBD2. V trimming: 0 bases; J trimming: 9 bases; junction bases outside the gene matches: 8. Germline V gives CDR1 MDHEN, CDR2 SYDVKM. The CDR3 spans 18 residues.

The gene calls are TRBV6-1 and TRBJ2-7, with 8 nucleotides matching TRBD1. The CDR3 length is 14 residues. Per the germline V gene, CDR1 is MNHNS and CDR2 is SASEGT. The junction had 7 bases not matched to a gene; V was cut back by 6 bases and J by 3 bases. This CDR3 is CASRSGTGFYEQYF. The DNA for the CDR3 is TGTGCCAGCAGGTCCGGGACAGGTTTCTACGAGCAGTACTTC.

J is TRBJ2-7 and V is TRBV28; 8 nucleotides agree with TRBD1. V shed 6 bases, J shed 0 bases, and the junction held 7 bases outside the gene matches. The CDR3 contains 15 residues. Germline CDR1 MDHEN, CDR2 SYDVKM. The CDR3 DNA reads as TGTGCCAGCAGATTACAGGGGGACCGCTCCTACGAGCAGTACTTC. Translation gives CASRLQGDRSYEQYF.

The rearrangement uses TRBV29-1 and TRBJ2-7, with a weak D call TRBD2 (6 bases). The CDR3 has 14 residues. Trimming removed 4 bases at V and 5 bases at J, with 18 bases between. The V gene's germline CDR1 is SQVTM and CDR2 ANQGSEA. CDR3 region: CSVGGGYPTNEQYF. DNA of the CDR3: TGCAGCGTTGGTGGGGGGTATCCTACTAACGAGCAGTACTTC.

This rearrangement joins TRBV11-3 to TRBJ2-7; 12 nucleotides agree with TRBD2. V lost 6 bases and J lost 5; bases outside the gene matches: 2. The germline gives CDR1 SGHNT, CDR2 YENEEA. The CDR3 loop spans 13 amino acids. The CDR3, as DNA: TGTGCCAGCAGACCTAGCGGGAGGGACGAGCAGTACTTC. This gives the protein CASRPSGRDEQYF.

J is TRBJ2-2 and V is TRBV9, with 7 positions matching TRBD1. Germline values: CDR1 SGDLS, CDR2 YYNGEE. Unmatched junction bases numbered 4, after V lost 3 bases and J lost 2 bases. The length of the CDR3 is 15 residues. The DNA for the CDR3 is TGTGCCAGCAGCGGGACAGGATCTAACACCGGGGAGCTGTTTTTT. Translating gives CASSGTGSNTGELFF.

V gene TRBV2 combines with J gene TRBJ2-4; TRBD1 might be the D (5 bases). V dropped 5 bases and J dropped 0 bases, with 11 bases sitting between them. The germline CDR1 and CDR2 sequences are SNHLY and FYNNEI. CDR3 length: 15 residues. The DNA for the CDR3 is TGTGCCAGCAGTCCCCCAGGGCGAGCCAAAAACATTCAGTACTTC. Its protein product is CASSPPGRAKNIQYF.

V and J are TRBV28 and TRBJ1-2; no firm D call. Trimming stripped 5 bases from V and 5 bases from J, with 18 bases between. The CDR3 contains 15 residues. CDR1 is MDHEN, CDR2 SYDVKM, per germline. The chain's CDR3 is CASSRNVGEGYGYTF. CDR3 sequence (DNA): TGTGCCAGCAGTAGAAACGTGGGCGAAGGATATGGCTACACCTTC.

This chain uses TRBV30 with TRBJ1-1; D may be TRBD1 (6 bases). Trimming left V 3 bases short and J 2 bases short, with 10 bases between. The CDR3 loop spans 13 amino acids. The germline CDR1 and CDR2 sequences are GTSNPN and SVGIG (reference sequence). Here the CDR3 reads CAWSGDINTEAFF. CDR3 bases: TGTGCCTGGAGCGGGGACATAAACACTGAAGCTTTCTTT.

The chain is built from TRBV5-6 and TRBJ2-7; 9 nucleotides agree with TRBD2. Germline CDR1 and CDR2: SGHDT and YYEEEE. The V segment lost 5 bases and the J segment 2 bases; nucleotides outside the gene matches: 8. The CDR3 contains 15 residues. CDR3 residues: CASSRSGSGAYEQYF. CDR3 DNA sequence: TGTGCCAGCAGTCGTAGCGGGAGTGGGGCCTACGAGCAGTACTTC.